This is a list of T cell receptor beta chains from one sample in a study of CD8 T cells in Susac syndrome. TCRdb used MiXCR to reprocess the immunoSEQ multiplex PCR reads, holding one entry per CDR3 protein. This table has some 180,000 distinct CDR3 sequences, less than 95% appearing once. The sample was CD4+ T cells from PBMCs. The receptors derive from a human donor in good health. Each CDR3 is given with its conserved first and last residue. D genes are given only for firm matches. Not all rows give a size; the values are once, few, many and, for expanded clones, a class.

v_gene: TRBV20-1
d_gene: .
abundance: few
j_gene: TRBJ1-1
CDR3nt: TGCAGTGCTAGAGGGGGCGCGAACACTGAAGCTTTCTTT
CDR3aa: CSARGGANTEAFF

v_gene: TRBV27
d_gene: .
abundance: .
j_gene: TRBJ1-1
CDR3nt: TGTGCCAGCAGTTTCGTGATGAACACTGAAGCTTTCTTT
CDR3aa: CASSFVMNTEAFF

v_gene: TRBV6-6
d_gene: TRBD1
abundance: .
j_gene: TRBJ1-5
CDR3nt: TGTGCCAGCAGACTTACCGGACAGGGGAATCAGCCCCAGCATTTT
CDR3aa: CASRLTGQGNQPQHF

v_gene: TRBV29-1
d_gene: .
abundance: .
j_gene: TRBJ1-2
CDR3nt: TGCAGCGTTATAGGACAGTCCAGATCTAACTATGGCTACACCTTC
CDR3aa: CSVIGQSRSNYGYTF

v_gene: TRBV6-6
d_gene: .
abundance: .
j_gene: TRBJ2-3
CDR3nt: TGTGCCACCGGGACTTTCACAGATACGCAGTATTTT
CDR3aa: CATGTFTDTQYF

v_gene: TRBV7-2
d_gene: .
abundance: .
j_gene: TRBJ2-2
CDR3nt: TGTGCCAGCAGCTTAGCCCCTAGTCACACCGGGGAGCTGTTTTTT
CDR3aa: CASSLAPSHTGELFF

v_gene: TRBV30
d_gene: .
abundance: .
j_gene: TRBJ2-2
CDR3nt: TGTGCCTGGAGTGTATTAGGCAGCTACACCGGGGAGCTGTTTTTT
CDR3aa: CAWSVLGSYTGELFF

v_gene: TRBV28
d_gene: .
abundance: .
j_gene: TRBJ2-1
CDR3nt: TGTGCCAGCAGTTTAGGTCCTAGCGTTGGCTCCAATGAGCAGTTCTTC
CDR3aa: CASSLGPSVGSNEQFF

v_gene: TRBV30
d_gene: .
abundance: .
j_gene: TRBJ2-7
CDR3nt: TGTGCCTGGAGTCGGACCAGTCCCTACGAGCAGTACTTC
CDR3aa: CAWSRTSPYEQYF

v_gene: TRBV9
d_gene: TRBD1
abundance: .
j_gene: TRBJ2-1
CDR3nt: TGTGCCAGCAGCGTAAGGGGGCTCTCCTACAATGAGCAGTTCTTC
CDR3aa: CASSVRGLSYNEQFF

v_gene: TRBV28
d_gene: TRBD1
abundance: .
j_gene: TRBJ2-4
CDR3nt: TGTGCCAGCAGCCAAACCGGGACAGGGGGCATTAACATTCAGTACTTC
CDR3aa: CASSQTGTGGINIQYF

v_gene: TRBV12-3/TRBV12-4
d_gene: .
abundance: .
j_gene: TRBJ2-3
CDR3nt: TGTGCCAGCAGTACCAGGACTATCACAGATACGCAGTATTTT
CDR3aa: CASSTRTITDTQYF

v_gene: TRBV29-1
d_gene: .
abundance: .
j_gene: TRBJ2-1
CDR3nt: TGCAGCGTCGGCGGAACAGCGGGGCAGTTCTTC
CDR3aa: CSVGGTAGQFF

v_gene: TRBV9
d_gene: .
abundance: .
j_gene: TRBJ1-4
CDR3nt: TGTGCCAGCAGCGCCGTACCAGCTAATGAAAAACTGTTTTTT
CDR3aa: CASSAVPANEKLFF

v_gene: TRBV7-3
d_gene: TRBD1
abundance: few
j_gene: TRBJ1-2
CDR3nt: TGTGCCAGCAGCTTTGCGGGACAGTATGGCTACACCTTC
CDR3aa: CASSFAGQYGYTF

v_gene: TRBV29-1
d_gene: TRBD1
abundance: .
j_gene: TRBJ1-1
CDR3nt: TGCAGCGTTGATAAGACAGGGTTCACTGAAGCTTTCTTT
CDR3aa: CSVDKTGFTEAFF

v_gene: TRBV12-3/TRBV12-4
d_gene: TRBD2
abundance: .
j_gene: TRBJ2-7
CDR3nt: TGTGCCAGCAGCTATATTGGGGGGGTCGGCGAGCAGTACTTC
CDR3aa: CASSYIGGVGEQYF

v_gene: TRBV20-1
d_gene: TRBD2
abundance: .
j_gene: TRBJ2-7
CDR3nt: TGCAGTGCAATGCGTAGCGGGATATTGGGGGAGCAGTACTTC
CDR3aa: CSAMRSGILGEQYF

v_gene: TRBV24-1
d_gene: TRBD2
abundance: .
j_gene: TRBJ2-3
CDR3nt: TGTGCCACCAGTGATCCTAGCGGGAGGGAGGGGCCAGATACGCAGTATTTT
CDR3aa: CATSDPSGREGPDTQYF

v_gene: TRBV5-4
d_gene: .
abundance: .
j_gene: TRBJ2-1
CDR3nt: TGTGCCAGCAGCTTGTTCGGTGCTAAACCTCCTAGGAATGAGCAGTTCTTC
CDR3aa: CASSLFGAKPPRNEQFF

v_gene: TRBV7-2
d_gene: .
abundance: .
j_gene: TRBJ2-1
CDR3nt: TGTGCCAGCAGCTTAGAATACCTTAGTGAGCAGTTCTTC
CDR3aa: CASSLEYLSEQFF

v_gene: TRBV5-1
d_gene: .
abundance: once
j_gene: TRBJ2-5
CDR3nt: TGCGCCAGCAGCTCCGGACTACCAGAGACCCAGTACTTC
CDR3aa: CASSSGLPETQYF

v_gene: TRBV28
d_gene: TRBD1
abundance: .
j_gene: TRBJ2-7
CDR3nt: TGTGCCAGCATCAAGGGGGCCCCCTACGAGCAGTACTTC
CDR3aa: CASIKGAPYEQYF

v_gene: TRBV20-1
d_gene: .
abundance: .
j_gene: TRBJ2-5
CDR3nt: TGCAGTGCTAGAGATCCTAGGACAGGCGGGGCCCAGTACTTC
CDR3aa: CSARDPRTGGAQYF

v_gene: TRBV9
d_gene: TRBD1
abundance: .
j_gene: TRBJ1-1
CDR3nt: TGTGCCAGCAGGCGGACCGGGACAGAGCTTGAAGCTTTCTTT
CDR3aa: CASRRTGTELEAFF

v_gene: TRBV29-1
d_gene: .
abundance: .
j_gene: TRBJ2-7
CDR3nt: TGCAGCGTTGGGCAGGGAGACAACGAGCAGTACTTC
CDR3aa: CSVGQGDNEQYF

v_gene: TRBV30
d_gene: .
abundance: .
j_gene: TRBJ2-5
CDR3nt: TGTGCCGGCCGGGGCCAAGAGACCCAGTACTTC
CDR3aa: CAGRGQETQYF

v_gene: TRBV9
d_gene: .
abundance: .
j_gene: TRBJ2-1
CDR3nt: TGTGCCAGCAGCGTTAGCGGTTCCTACAATGAGCAGTTCTTC
CDR3aa: CASSVSGSYNEQFF

v_gene: TRBV20-1
d_gene: TRBD1
abundance: .
j_gene: TRBJ2-1
CDR3nt: TGCAGTGCTGATGACAGGGCGCAGCAGTTCTTC
CDR3aa: CSADDRAQQFF

v_gene: TRBV29-1
d_gene: .
abundance: .
j_gene: TRBJ2-7
CDR3nt: TGCAGCGTTGAAGTGCTAAGGGTCGGGGTCTACGAGCAGTACTTC
CDR3aa: CSVEVLRVGVYEQYF

v_gene: TRBV12-3/TRBV12-4
d_gene: .
abundance: .
j_gene: TRBJ2-1
CDR3nt: TGTGCCAGCGGTGTCGGGGGAGTTCAGTTCTTC
CDR3aa: CASGVGGVQFF

v_gene: TRBV29-1
d_gene: .
abundance: .
j_gene: TRBJ2-1
CDR3nt: TGCAGCGCCCCATCGTGGCAGCGCGACAATGAGCAGTTCTTC
CDR3aa: CSAPSWQRDNEQFF

v_gene: TRBV24-1
d_gene: TRBD2
abundance: .
j_gene: TRBJ2-7
CDR3nt: TGTGCCACCAGTGAAGGGACTAGCGGGAAGTACGAGCAGTACTTC
CDR3aa: CATSEGTSGKYEQYF

v_gene: TRBV12-3/TRBV12-4
d_gene: .
abundance: .
j_gene: TRBJ1-5
CDR3nt: TGTGCCAGCAGTTTCAGGGGAGGTCAGCCCCAGCATTTT
CDR3aa: CASSFRGGQPQHF

v_gene: TRBV20-1
d_gene: .
abundance: few
j_gene: TRBJ2-5
CDR3nt: TGCAGTGGGGGTGAGGAGACCCAGTACTTC
CDR3aa: CSGGEETQYF

v_gene: TRBV6-6
d_gene: .
abundance: once
j_gene: TRBJ1-5
CDR3nt: TGTGCCAGCAGTACCCAGGGGAGCCAGCCCCAGCATTTT
CDR3aa: CASSTQGSQPQHF

v_gene: TRBV5-1
d_gene: TRBD2
abundance: .
j_gene: TRBJ2-5
CDR3nt: TGCGCCAGCAGCCATGGGACTAGCGTCCAAGAGACCCAGTACTTC
CDR3aa: CASSHGTSVQETQYF

v_gene: TRBV29-1
d_gene: .
abundance: .
j_gene: TRBJ2-5
CDR3nt: TGCAGCGTGGGGAAACGACAGGTGGAGACCCAGTACTTC
CDR3aa: CSVGKRQVETQYF

v_gene: TRBV19
d_gene: .
abundance: once
j_gene: TRBJ2-5
CDR3nt: TGTGCCAGTAGTATAGGAACTATTGCAATAGAGACCCAGTACTTC
CDR3aa: CASSIGTIAIETQYF

v_gene: TRBV20-1
d_gene: .
abundance: .
j_gene: TRBJ1-2
CDR3nt: TGCAGTGCTAAAGAGGCAGTCGGCTATGGCTACACCTTC
CDR3aa: CSAKEAVGYGYTF

v_gene: TRBV12-5
d_gene: .
abundance: .
j_gene: TRBJ2-1
CDR3nt: TGTGCTAGTGGTTTGCCGGGGGGCGAGCAGTTCTTC
CDR3aa: CASGLPGGEQFF

v_gene: TRBV4-1
d_gene: TRBD2
abundance: .
j_gene: TRBJ2-1
CDR3nt: TGCGCCAGCAGCCAAGGACTAGCGGGAGTCTATGAGCAGTTCTTC
CDR3aa: CASSQGLAGVYEQFF

v_gene: TRBV5-1
d_gene: .
abundance: .
j_gene: TRBJ2-6
CDR3nt: TGCGCCAGCAGCTTGTTCAGGGCTGGGGCCAACGTCCTGACTTTC
CDR3aa: CASSLFRAGANVLTF

v_gene: TRBV7-8
d_gene: .
abundance: .
j_gene: TRBJ2-1
CDR3nt: TGTGCCAGCAGCTTGCGGATCTCCTACAATGAGCAGTTCTTC
CDR3aa: CASSLRISYNEQFF

v_gene: TRBV28
d_gene: TRBD1
abundance: once
j_gene: TRBJ2-1
CDR3nt: TGTGCCAGCAGGCCGTCCGGGACAGGGGTCAGTGAGCAGTTCTTC
CDR3aa: CASRPSGTGVSEQFF

v_gene: TRBV27
d_gene: .
abundance: .
j_gene: TRBJ2-3
CDR3nt: TGTGCCAGCAGTTTATACAAAAGCACAGATACGCAGTATTTT
CDR3aa: CASSLYKSTDTQYF

v_gene: TRBV20-1
d_gene: TRBD2
abundance: .
j_gene: TRBJ2-7
CDR3nt: TGCAGTGCTAGCGGGAGGGGCTACGAGCAGTACTTC
CDR3aa: CSASGRGYEQYF

v_gene: TRBV20-1
d_gene: .
abundance: .
j_gene: TRBJ2-3
CDR3nt: TGCAGTGCCAGAGACGATCGCACAGATACGCAGTATTTT
CDR3aa: CSARDDRTDTQYF